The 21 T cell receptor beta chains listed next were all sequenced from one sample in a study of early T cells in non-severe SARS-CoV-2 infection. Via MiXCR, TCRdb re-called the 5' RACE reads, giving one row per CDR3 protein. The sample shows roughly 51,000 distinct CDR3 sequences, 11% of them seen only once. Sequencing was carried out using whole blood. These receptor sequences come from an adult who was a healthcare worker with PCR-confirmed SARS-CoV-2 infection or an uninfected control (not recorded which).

The CDR3 region has the DNA TGTGCTAGTGGTACCTACTCCGGGACGAACTGGATGGGGAATCAGCCCCAGCATTTT. Protein: CASGTYSGTNWMGNQPQHF. V and J are TRBV12-5 and TRBJ1-5; D is perhaps TRBD1 (5 bases). This CDR3 region has 19 residues. CDR1 is LGHNT, CDR2 FRNRAP, per germline. Trimming cost V 5 bases and J 4 bases, with 27 bases left between them.

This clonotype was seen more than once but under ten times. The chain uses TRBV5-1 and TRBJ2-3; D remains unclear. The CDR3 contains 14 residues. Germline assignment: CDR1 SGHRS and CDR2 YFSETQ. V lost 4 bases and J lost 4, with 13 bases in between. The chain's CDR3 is CASSPEPSADTQYF. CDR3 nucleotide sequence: TGCGCCAGCAGCCCGGAGCCCAGTGCAGATACGCAGTATTTT.

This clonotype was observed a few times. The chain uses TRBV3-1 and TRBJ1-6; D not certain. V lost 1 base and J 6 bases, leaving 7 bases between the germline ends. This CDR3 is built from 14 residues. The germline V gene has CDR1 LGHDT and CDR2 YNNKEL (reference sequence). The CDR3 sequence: CASSQGHSNSPLHF. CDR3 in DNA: TGTGCCAGCAGCCAAGGACACTCTAATTCACCCCTCCACTTT.

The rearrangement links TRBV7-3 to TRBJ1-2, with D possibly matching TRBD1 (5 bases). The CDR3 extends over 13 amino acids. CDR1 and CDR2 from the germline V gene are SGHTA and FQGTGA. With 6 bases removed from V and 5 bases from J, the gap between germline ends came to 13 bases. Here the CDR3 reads CASSLGAVYGYTF. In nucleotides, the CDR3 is TGTGCCAGCAGTCTCGGGGCAGTTTATGGCTACACCTTC.

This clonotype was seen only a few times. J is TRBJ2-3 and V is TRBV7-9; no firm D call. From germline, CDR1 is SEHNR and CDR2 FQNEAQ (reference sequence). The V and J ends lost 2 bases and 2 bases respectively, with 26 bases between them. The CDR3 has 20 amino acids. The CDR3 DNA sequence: TGTGCCAGCAGCTTACTCGGCGTACGCTGGCGAGAGTCCAACACAGATACGCAGTATTTT. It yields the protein CASSLLGVRWRESNTDTQYF.

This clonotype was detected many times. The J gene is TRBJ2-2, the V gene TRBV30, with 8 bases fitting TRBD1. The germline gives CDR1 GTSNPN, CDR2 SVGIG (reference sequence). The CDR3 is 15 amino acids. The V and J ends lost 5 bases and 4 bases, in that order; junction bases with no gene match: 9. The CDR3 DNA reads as TGTGCCTGGCTGAACAGGACAGGGTTCACCGGGGAGCTGTTTTTT. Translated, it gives CAWLNRTGFTGELFF.

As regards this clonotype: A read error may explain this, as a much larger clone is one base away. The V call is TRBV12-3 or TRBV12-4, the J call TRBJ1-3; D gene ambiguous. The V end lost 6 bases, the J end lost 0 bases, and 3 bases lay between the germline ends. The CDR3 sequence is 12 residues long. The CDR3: CASSLSGNTIYF. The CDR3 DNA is TGTGCCAGCAGCCTCTCTGGAAACACCATATATTTT.

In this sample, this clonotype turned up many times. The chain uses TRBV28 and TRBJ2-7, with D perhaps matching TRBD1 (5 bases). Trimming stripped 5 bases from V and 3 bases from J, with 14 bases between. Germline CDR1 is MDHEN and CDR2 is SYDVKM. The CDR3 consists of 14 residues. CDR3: CASSTITGHYEQYF. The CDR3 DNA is TGTGCCAGCAGTACTATTACAGGCCACTACGAGCAGTACTTC.

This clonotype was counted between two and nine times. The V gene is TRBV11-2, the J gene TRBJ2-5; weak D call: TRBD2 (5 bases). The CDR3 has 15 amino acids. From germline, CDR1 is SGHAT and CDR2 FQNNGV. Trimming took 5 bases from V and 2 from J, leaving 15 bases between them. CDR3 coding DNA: TGTGCCAGCAGCCCCCTCGGACTCTCGCAAGAGACCCAGTACTTC. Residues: CASSPLGLSQETQYF.

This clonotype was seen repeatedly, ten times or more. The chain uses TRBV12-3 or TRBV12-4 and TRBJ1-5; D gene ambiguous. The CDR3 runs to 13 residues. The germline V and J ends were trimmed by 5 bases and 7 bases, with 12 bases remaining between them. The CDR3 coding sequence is TGTGCCAGCAGTGGAAGGGAAGGCCAGCCCCAGCATTTT. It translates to CASSGREGQPQHF.

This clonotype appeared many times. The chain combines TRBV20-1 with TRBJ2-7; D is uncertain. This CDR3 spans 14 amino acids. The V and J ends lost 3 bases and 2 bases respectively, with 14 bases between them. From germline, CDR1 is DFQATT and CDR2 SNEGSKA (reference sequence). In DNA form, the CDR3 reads TGCAGTGCTAGGTGGACCCCGAGCACCTACGAGCAGTACTTC. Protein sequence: CSARWTPSTYEQYF.

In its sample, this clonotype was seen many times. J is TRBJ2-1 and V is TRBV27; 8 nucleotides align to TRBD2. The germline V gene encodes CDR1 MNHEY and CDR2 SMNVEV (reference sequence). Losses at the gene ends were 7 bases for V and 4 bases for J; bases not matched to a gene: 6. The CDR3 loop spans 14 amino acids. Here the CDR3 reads CASKAGGPYNEQFF. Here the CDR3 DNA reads TGTGCCAGCAAGGCGGGAGGCCCGTACAATGAGCAGTTCTTC.

In nucleotides, the CDR3 is TGCAGTGCTAGACCCCAGGAGACGCAGTATTTT. Translating it yields CSARPQETQYF. The chain uses TRBV20-1 and TRBJ2-3; no definite D call. This CDR3 contains 11 residues. The V gene lost 2 bases and the J gene lost 9 bases, with 9 bases spanning the gap. CDR1 DFQATT and CDR2 SNEGSKA come from the germline V gene (reference sequence).

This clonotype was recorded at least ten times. CDR3 sequence reads: CASSFGTSGGNTGELFF. Here the CDR3 DNA reads TGTGCCAGCAGCTTCGGGACTAGCGGGGGGAACACCGGGGAGCTGTTTTTT. This sequence joins TRBV11-2 and TRBJ2-2; TRBD2 matches at 14 bases. This CDR3 is built from 17 residues. Trimming cost V 3 bases and J 1 base; bases outside gene matches: 1. Germline lookup yields CDR1 SGHAT and CDR2 FQNNGV.

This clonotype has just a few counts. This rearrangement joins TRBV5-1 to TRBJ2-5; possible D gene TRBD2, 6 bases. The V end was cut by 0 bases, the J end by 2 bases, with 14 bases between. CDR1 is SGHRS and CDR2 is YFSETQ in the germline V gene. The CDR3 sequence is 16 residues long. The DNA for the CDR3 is TGCGCCAGCAGCTTGGCCAGTATCGGAGGGCAAGAGACCCAGTACTTC. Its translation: CASSLASIGGQETQYF.

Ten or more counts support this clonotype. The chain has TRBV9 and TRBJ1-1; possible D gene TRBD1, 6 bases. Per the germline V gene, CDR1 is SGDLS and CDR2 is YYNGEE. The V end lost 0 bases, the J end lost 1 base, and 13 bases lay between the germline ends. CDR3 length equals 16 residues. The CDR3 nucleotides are TGTGCCAGCAGCGTAGGAAGTCGGACAGCGAACACTGAAGCTTTCTTT. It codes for CASSVGSRTANTEAFF.

The CDR3 region is CASSGGTSALLQYF. The CDR3 coding sequence is TGTGCCAGCAGCGGCGGGACTAGCGCCCTCCTGCAGTACTTC. This chain uses TRBV9 with TRBJ2-7, with 10 bases that match TRBD2. With 3 bases clipped from V and 9 bases from J, the junction kept 9 bases outside the gene matches. Germline loops: CDR1 SGDLS, CDR2 YYNGEE. This CDR3 is 14 amino acids long.

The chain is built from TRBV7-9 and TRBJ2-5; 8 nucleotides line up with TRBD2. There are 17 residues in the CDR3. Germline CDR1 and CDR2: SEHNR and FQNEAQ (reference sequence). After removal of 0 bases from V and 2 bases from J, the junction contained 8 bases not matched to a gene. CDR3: CASSLALPAGEQETQYF. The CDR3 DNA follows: TGTGCCAGCAGCTTAGCGCTTCCAGCGGGGGAGCAAGAGACCCAGTACTTC.

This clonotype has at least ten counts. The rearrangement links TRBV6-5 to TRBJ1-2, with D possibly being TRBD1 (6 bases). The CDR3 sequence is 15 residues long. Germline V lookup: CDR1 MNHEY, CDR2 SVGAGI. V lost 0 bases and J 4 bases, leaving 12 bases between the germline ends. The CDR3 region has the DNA TGTGCCAGCAGTTACTCCGGACAGTTAGCCTATGGCTACACCTTC. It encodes CASSYSGQLAYGYTF.

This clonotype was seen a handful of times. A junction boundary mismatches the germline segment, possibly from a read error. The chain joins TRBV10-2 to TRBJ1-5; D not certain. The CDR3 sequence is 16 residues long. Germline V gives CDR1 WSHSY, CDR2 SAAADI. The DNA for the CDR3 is TGCACCAGCAGTGAGTCCCCCGGGAATAGCAATCAGCCCCAGCATTTT. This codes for CTSSESPGNSNQPQHF.

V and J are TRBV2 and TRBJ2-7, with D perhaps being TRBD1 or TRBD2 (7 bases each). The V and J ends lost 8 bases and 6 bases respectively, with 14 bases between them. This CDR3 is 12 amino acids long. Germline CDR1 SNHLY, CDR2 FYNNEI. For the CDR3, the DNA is TGTGCCAGCCCTGCCAGGGGGGGCGAGCAGTACTTC. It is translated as CASPARGGEQYF.